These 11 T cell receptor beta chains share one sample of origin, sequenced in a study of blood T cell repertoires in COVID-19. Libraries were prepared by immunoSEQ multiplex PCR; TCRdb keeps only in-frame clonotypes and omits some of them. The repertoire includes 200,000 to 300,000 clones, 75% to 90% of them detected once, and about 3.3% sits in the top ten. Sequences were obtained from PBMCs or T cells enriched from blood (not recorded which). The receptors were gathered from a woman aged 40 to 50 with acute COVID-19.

This CDR3 reads CASSRTGATQETQYF. The DNA of the CDR3 is TGTGCCAGCAGCAGGACAGGGGCGACCCAAGAGACCCAGTACTTC. V gene TRBV2 combines with J gene TRBJ2-5, with TRBD1 identical over 9 bases. Germline CDR1 is SNHLY and CDR2 is FYNNEI. V was pared by 6 bases and J by 1 base, with 6 bases of the junction left unmatched. This CDR3 is built from 15 residues. Combining the CDR3 with reference TRBV2 and TRBJ2-5 gives the whole variable domain EPEVTQTPSHQVTQMGQEVILRCVPISNHLYFYWYRQILGQKVEFLVSFYNNEISEKSEIFDDQFSVERPDGSNFTLKIRSTKLEDSAMYFCASSRTGATQETQYFGPGTRLLVL.

The CDR3 sequence: CASSSPKSTDTQYF. CDR3 coding DNA: TGCGCCAGCAGCTCCCCAAAAAGCACAGATACGCAGTATTTT. The chain recombines TRBV5-1 with TRBJ2-3; D ambiguous. Germline V gene data show CDR1 as SGHRS and CDR2 as YFSETQ. Trimming removed 3 bases from V and 0 bases from J, with 8 bases in between. CDR3 length: 14 residues.

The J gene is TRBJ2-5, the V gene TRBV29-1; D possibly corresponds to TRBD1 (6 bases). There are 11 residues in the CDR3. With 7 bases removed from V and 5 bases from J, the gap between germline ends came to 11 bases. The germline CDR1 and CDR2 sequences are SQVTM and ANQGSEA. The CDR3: CSARGAETQYF. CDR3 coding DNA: TGCAGCGCCAGGGGTGCGGAGACCCAGTACTTC. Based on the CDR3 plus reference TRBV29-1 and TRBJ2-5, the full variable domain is SAVISQKPSRDICQRGTSLTIQCQVDSQVTMMFWYRQQPGQSLTLIATANQGSEATYESGFVIDKFPISRPNLTFSTLTVSNMSPEDSSIYLCSARGAETQYFGPGTRLLVL.

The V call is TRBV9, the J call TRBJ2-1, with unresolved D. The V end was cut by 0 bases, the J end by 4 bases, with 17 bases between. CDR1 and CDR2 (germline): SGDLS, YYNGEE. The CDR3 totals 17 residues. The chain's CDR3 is CASSVGSLSAVYNEQFF. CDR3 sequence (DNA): TGTGCCAGCAGCGTAGGAAGTTTGTCGGCGGTATACAATGAGCAGTTCTTC.

In nucleotides, the CDR3 is TGTGCCAGCAGTGAAGTAGCGGTTAGCTCCTACGAGCAGTACTTC. Translation gives CASSEVAVSSYEQYF. The chain carries TRBV2 and TRBJ2-7; the D gene is possibly TRBD2 (6 bases). With 1 base removed from V and 0 bases from J, the gap between germline ends came to 10 bases. CDR1 is SNHLY and CDR2 is FYNNEI in the germline V gene. The CDR3 consists of 15 residues.

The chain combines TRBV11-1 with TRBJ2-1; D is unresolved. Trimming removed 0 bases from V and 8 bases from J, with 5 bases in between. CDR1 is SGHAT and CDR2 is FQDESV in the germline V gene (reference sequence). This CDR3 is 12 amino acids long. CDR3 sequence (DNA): TGTGCCAGCAGCTTAGCTTGGCATGAGCAGTTCTTC. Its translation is CASSLAWHEQFF.

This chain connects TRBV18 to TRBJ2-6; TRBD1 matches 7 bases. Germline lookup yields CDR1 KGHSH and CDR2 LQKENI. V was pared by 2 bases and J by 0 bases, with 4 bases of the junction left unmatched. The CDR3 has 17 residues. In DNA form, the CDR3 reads TGTGCCAGCTCACCAGGACAGGCTCTCTCTGGGGCCAACGTCCTGACTTTC. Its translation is CASSPGQALSGANVLTF.

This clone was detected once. The CDR3 is CASSVGGQGAQPQHF. For the CDR3, the DNA is TGTGCCAGCAGCGTAGGAGGACAGGGGGCTCAGCCCCAGCATTTT. The chain recombines TRBV9 with TRBJ1-5, with TRBD1 identical over 11 bases. Trimming took 0 bases from V and 6 from J; bases not matched to a gene: 2. CDR1 is SGDLS and CDR2 is YYNGEE in the germline V gene. The CDR3 length is 15 residues.

CDR3 in amino acids: CASSIAGGFYEQYF. CDR3 nucleotide sequence: TGTGCCAGTAGTATAGCAGGTGGCTTCTACGAGCAGTACTTC. The chain carries TRBV19 and TRBJ2-7, with no clear D. The V gene lost 1 base and the J gene lost 3 bases, with 10 bases spanning the gap. CDR3 length: 14 residues. CDR1 is LNHDA, CDR2 SQIVND, per germline (reference sequence).

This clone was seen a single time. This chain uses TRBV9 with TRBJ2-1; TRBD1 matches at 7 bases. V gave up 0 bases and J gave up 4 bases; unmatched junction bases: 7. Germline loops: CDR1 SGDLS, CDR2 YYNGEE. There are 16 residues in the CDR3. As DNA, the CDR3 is TGTGCCAGCAGCGTAGGGGCAGGGGGAGTGTACAATGAGCAGTTCTTC. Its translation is CASSVGAGGVYNEQFF.

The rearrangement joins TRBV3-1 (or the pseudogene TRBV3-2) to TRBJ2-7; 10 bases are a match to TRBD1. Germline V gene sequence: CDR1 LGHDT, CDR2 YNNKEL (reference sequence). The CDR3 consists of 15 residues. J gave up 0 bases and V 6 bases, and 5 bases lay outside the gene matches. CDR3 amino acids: CASRDRTGGSYEQYF. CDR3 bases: TGTGCCAGCAGGGACCGGACAGGGGGCTCCTACGAGCAGTACTTC.